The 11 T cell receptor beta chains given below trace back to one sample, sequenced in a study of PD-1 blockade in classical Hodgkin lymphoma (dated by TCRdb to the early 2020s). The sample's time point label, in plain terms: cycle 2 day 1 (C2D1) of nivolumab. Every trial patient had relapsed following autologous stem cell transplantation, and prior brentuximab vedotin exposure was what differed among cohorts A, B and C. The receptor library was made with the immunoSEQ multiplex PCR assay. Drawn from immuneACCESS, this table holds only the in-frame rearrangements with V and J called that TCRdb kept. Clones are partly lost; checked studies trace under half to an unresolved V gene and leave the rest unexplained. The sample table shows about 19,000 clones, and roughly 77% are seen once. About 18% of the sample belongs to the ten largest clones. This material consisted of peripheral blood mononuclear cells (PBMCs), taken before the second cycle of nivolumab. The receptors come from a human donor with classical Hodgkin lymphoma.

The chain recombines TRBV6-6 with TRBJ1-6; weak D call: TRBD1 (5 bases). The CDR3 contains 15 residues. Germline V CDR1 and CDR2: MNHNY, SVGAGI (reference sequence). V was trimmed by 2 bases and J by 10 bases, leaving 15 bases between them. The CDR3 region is CASSYVGALVSPLHF. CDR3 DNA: TGTGCCAGCAGTTACGTAGGGGCCTTGGTGTCACCCCTCCACTTT.

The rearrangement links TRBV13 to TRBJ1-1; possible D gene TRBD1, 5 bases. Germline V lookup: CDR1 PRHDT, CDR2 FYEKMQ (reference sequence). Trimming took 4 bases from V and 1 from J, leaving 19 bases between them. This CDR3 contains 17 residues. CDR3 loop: CASSYLSPGRKNTEAFF. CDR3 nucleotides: TGTGCCAGCAGCTATTTATCCCCGGGACGCAAGAACACTGAAGCTTTCTTT.

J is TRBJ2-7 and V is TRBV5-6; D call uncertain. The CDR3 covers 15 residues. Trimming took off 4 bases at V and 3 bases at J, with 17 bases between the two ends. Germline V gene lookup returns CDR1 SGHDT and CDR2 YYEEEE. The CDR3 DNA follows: TGTGCCAGCAGCCGAGACCCTAGAGATAGCTACGAGCAGTACTTC. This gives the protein CASSRDPRDSYEQYF.

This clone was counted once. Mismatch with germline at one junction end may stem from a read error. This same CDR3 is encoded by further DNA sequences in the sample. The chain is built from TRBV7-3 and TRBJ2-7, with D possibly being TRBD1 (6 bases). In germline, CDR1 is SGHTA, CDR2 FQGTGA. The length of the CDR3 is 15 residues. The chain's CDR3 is CASSLAGTNDYEQYF. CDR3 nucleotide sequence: TGCGCCAGCAGCCTCGCCGGGACAAACGACTACGAGCAGTACTTC. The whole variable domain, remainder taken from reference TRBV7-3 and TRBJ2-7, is GAGVSQTPSNKVTEKGKYVELRCDPISGHTALYWYRQSLGQGPEFLIYFQGTGAADDSGLPNDRFFAVRPEGSVSTLKIQRTERGDSAVYLCASSLAGTNDYEQYFGPGTRLTVT.

The CDR3: CASSVAWGAEQYF. The CDR3 DNA sequence: TGTGCCAGCAGCGTAGCTTGGGGCGCCGAGCAGTACTTC. The chain joins TRBV9 to TRBJ2-7, with D maybe TRBD1 (5 bases). Germline V gene sequence: CDR1 SGDLS, CDR2 YYNGEE. Trimming stripped 0 bases from V and 6 bases from J, with 10 bases between. The CDR3 is 13 amino acids. Looking up the rest from reference TRBV9 and TRBJ2-7 gives the full variable domain: DSGVTQTPKHLITATGQRVTLRCSPRSGDLSVYWYQQSLDQGLQFLIQYYNGEERAKGNILERFSAQQFPDLHSELNLSSLELGDSALYFCASSVAWGAEQYFGPGTRLTVT.

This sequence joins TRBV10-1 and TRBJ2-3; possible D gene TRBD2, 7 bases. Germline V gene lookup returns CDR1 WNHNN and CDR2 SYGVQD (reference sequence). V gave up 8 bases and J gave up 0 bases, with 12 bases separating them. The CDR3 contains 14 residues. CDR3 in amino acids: CASSAGASTDTQYF. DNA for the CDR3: TGCGCCAGCTCCGCGGGGGCTAGCACAGATACGCAGTATTTT.

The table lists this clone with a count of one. The CDR3 protein is CASSLAGPITDTQYF. DNA of the CDR3: TGTGCCAGCAGCTTGGCGGGGCCAATCACAGATACGCAGTATTTT. V is TRBV5-4 and J is TRBJ2-3; D may be TRBD1 or TRBD2 (5 bases each). Germline CDR1 SGHNT, CDR2 YYREEE (reference sequence). This CDR3 region has 15 residues. Between the trimmed V and J ends, which lost 0 bases and 2 bases, there was a span of 10 bases.

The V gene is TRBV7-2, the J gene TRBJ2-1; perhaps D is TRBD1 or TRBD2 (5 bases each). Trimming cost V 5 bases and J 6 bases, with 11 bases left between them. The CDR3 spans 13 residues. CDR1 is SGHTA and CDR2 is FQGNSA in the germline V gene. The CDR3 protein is CASSPGAGNEQFF. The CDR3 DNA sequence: TGTGCCAGCAGCCCCGGGGCAGGCAATGAGCAGTTCTTC.

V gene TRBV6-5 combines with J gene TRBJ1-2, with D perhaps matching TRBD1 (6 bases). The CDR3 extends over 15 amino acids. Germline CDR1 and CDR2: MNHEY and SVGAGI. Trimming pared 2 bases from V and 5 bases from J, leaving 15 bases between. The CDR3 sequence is CASSYAETGVYGYTF. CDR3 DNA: TGTGCCAGCAGTTACGCCGAGACAGGAGTTTATGGCTACACCTTC.

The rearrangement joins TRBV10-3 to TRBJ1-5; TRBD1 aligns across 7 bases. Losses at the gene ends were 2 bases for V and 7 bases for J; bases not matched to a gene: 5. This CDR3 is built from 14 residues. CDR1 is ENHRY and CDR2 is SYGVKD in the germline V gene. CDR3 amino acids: CAISEDRAFQPQHF. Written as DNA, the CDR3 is TGTGCCATCAGTGAGGACAGGGCCTTCCAGCCCCAGCATTTT.

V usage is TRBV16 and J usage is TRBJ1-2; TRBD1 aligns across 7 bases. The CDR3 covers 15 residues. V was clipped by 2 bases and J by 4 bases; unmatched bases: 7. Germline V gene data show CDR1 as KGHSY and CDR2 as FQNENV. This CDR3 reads CASSQGQGEIYGYTF. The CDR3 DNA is TGTGCCAGCAGCCAAGGGCAGGGGGAGATCTATGGCTACACCTTC.